Below, one T cell receptor (beta chain) is given with its context. This sample was included in a study of blood T cell repertoires in COVID-19. V lost 5 bases to trimming and J lost 6 bases, with 16 bases between them. The CDR3 totals 14 residues. Germline lookup yields CDR1 MNHEY and CDR2 SVGAGI. Original analysis: Reference gene primer amplification gave nucleated cell count estimates. The data were produced by immunoSEQ multiplex PCR, yet TCRdb's version contains in-frame clones alone and is incomplete. V, J and clone size derive from that table, while D and trimming were established from the DNA sequence. The sample has roughly 400,000 clones, around 87% seen once; the top ten hold approximately 9.3%. Participants' reported clinical history set cohort assignment. Two negative PCRs, clearance, or symptom resolution characterized the recovered Cohort 3 donors.

Sequenced material: PBMCs or T cells enriched from blood (not recorded which). The chain is built from TRBV6-5 and TRBJ1-1; weak D call: TRBD1 (5 bases). The TCR comes from a woman between 50 and 59 years old who had recovered from COVID-19. The DNA for the CDR3 is TGTGCCAGCAGTAGGGGATTGGAGGGGCCTGAAGCTTTCTTT. It translates to CASSRGLEGPEAFF.